This record looks at one T cell receptor (beta chain) sequence and its context. The clone's antigen remains unknown. No base-level quality is on record; no much larger clone is a single base apart. Its CDR3 holds 16 amino acids, cysteine through phenylalanine. This entry keeps only the CDR3 DNA: 48 bases, framed from base 1. The germline V gene (reference sequence) gives CDR1 as MNHEY and CDR2 as SMNVEV. Here V drops 5 bases and J drops 5 bases, and the junction holds 13 bases not matched to any gene. This entry is derived from a study of CD8 T cells in ankylosing spondylitis (dated by TCRdb to about 2017). Broadly, across the study: To find TCR variants linked to disease, the study profiled T cell receptor beta repertoires in ankylosing spondylitis patients and healthy donors. Peripheral blood was sampled, and synovial fluid was also collected from ankylosing spondylitis patients. The whole study cohort included about a hundred healthy donors and 25 ankylosing spondylitis patients.

Broader findings and caveats from the paper: In peripheral blood, the disease-linked clones were found at relatively low frequencies and had a CD8+ phenotype. A TCR beta motif of about eight highly homologous amino acid variants appeared characteristic of blood from ankylosing spondylitis patients. Some motif variants had previously been reported in the synovial fluid and blood of reactive arthritis patients, which suggests shared mechanisms of disease initiation. According to the report, matched synovial fluid samples from ankylosing spondylitis patients were significantly enriched for the disease-linked clones.

The reads were generated on an Illumina HiSeq 2500. TCR beta libraries were prepared by quantitative 5'-RACE with molecular barcodes. From the authors' description of their analysis: Disease-linked TCR variants were identified with a new computational method built on a probabilistic model of VDJ rearrangement. Through fastp at Q25 and MiXCR, TCRdb rebuilt clones from the public reads, retaining in-frame beta chains. Rows merge per CDR3 protein into single entries with the most common DNA and genes. In this record, the V and J calls reflect TCRdb's handling and not the investigators' own analysis. Recorded for this sample are some 140,000 distinct CDR3 sequences; 15% to 20% of them occurred a single time. The ten largest make up roughly a third of the sample.

The receptor was isolated from a male donor with ankylosing spondylitis. This chain joins TRBV27 to TRBJ2-7; 9 bases in the junction line up with TRBD2. Sequencing used blood, either unsorted or a sorted T cell fraction (not recorded which). The CDR3 loop reads CASSLIAGETFDEQYF. The base sequence is TGTGCCAGCAGTCTCATAGCGGGAGAGACATTCGACGAGCAGTACTTC.